The clone carrying this T cell receptor beta chain was counted only a few times. Its antigen is unidentified. TCRdb redid the calling of the 5' RACE reads with MiXCR, one entry per CDR3 protein. The sample gives about 800,000 distinct CDR3 sequences, approximately 12% of which show up once; 0.45% to 0.6% is in the top ten. This sample is drawn from a study of CD8 T cells in ankylosing spondylitis. General study results and limits: Characteristic of ankylosing spondylitis blood, it appeared, was a TCR beta motif comprising eight highly homologous variants.

V lost 2 bases, J lost 4 bases, and 12 bases stayed unmatched. CDR1 and CDR2 from the germline V gene are DFQATT and SNEGSKA (reference sequence). This CDR3 is built from 17 residues. The sequence was obtained from a male donor with ankylosing spondylitis. Sequenced sample: blood, either unsorted or a sorted T cell fraction (not recorded which). The chain joins TRBV20-1 to TRBJ1-5; TRBD1 matches at 9 bases. The chain's CDR3 is CSARLDRGGRGNQPQHF. The CDR3 nucleotides read TGCAGTGCTAGACTGGACAGGGGAGGTAGGGGTAATCAGCCCCAGCATTTT.